The clone carrying this T cell receptor (beta chain) is a singleton in its sample. Its specificity is unknown. One entry per CDR3 protein, called by TCRdb with MiXCR from the 5' RACE reads. The top ten hold over 20% of the sample, which has about 350,000 distinct CDR3 sequences, about 13% seen once. The data were obtained in a study of T-cell memory formation after mild COVID-19. Study findings and constraints: Clones that shrank (day 15 to 85) were balanced CD4/CD8, whereas later expanders leaned CD4+. Some responding clones appeared in pre-infection memory, suggesting cross-reactive memory joined.

Germline-derived CDR1 and CDR2 are DFQATT and SNEGSKA (reference sequence). V gave up 5 bases and J gave up 3 bases, with 14 bases separating them. CDR3 length: 14 amino acids. The specimen sequenced was PBMCs or a T cell subset sorted from them (not recorded which). The origin of this receptor is a man in his late teens or twenties who had mild COVID-19 (a few samples of this study predate the infection). Cell type and time point are not known. The chain couples TRBV20-1 to TRBJ1-5; tentatively, D is TRBD1 (6 bases). The CDR3 coding sequence is TGCAGTGCTTCGATTACAGGGTCCAATCAGCCCCAGCATTTT. Translated: CSASITGSNQPQHF.